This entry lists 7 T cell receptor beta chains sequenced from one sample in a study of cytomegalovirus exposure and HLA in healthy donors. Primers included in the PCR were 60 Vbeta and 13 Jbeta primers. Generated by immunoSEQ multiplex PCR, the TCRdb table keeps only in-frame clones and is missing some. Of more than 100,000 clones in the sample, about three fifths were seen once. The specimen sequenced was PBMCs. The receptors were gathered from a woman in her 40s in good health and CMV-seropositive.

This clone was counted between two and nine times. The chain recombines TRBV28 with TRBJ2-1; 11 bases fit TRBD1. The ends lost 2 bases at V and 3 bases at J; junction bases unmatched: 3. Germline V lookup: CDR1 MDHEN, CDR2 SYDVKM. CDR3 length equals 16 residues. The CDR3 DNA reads TGTGCCAGCAGTTTAGGGGGACAGGGGGTCTACAATGAGCAGTTCTTC. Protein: CASSLGGQGVYNEQFF.

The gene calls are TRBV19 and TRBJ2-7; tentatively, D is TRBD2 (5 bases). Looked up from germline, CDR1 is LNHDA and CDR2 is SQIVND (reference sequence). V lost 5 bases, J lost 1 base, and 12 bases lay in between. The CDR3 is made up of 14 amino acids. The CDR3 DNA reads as TGTGCCAGTAGTTCAAGGACTTCATCCTACGAGCAGTACTTC. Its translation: CASSSRTSSYEQYF.

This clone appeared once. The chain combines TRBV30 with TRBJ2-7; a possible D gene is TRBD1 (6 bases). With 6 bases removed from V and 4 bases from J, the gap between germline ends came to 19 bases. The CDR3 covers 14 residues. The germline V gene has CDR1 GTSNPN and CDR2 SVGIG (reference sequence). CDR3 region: CACNRTASKYEQYF. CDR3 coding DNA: TGTGCCTGCAACAGGACAGCTAGTAAATACGAGCAGTACTTC.

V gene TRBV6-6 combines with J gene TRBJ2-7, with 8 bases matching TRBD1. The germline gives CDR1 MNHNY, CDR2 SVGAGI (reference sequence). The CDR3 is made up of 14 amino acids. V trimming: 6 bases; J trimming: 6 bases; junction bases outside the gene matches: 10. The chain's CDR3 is CASSPDRGEGEQYF. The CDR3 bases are TGTGCCAGCAGCCCCGACAGGGGCGAAGGCGAGCAGTACTTC.

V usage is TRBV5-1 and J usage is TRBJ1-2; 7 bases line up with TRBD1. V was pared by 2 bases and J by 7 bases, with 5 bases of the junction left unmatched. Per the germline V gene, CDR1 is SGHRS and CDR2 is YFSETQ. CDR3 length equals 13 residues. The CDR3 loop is CASSLRQGGGYTF. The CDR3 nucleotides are TGCGCCAGCAGCTTACGACAGGGTGGTGGCTACACCTTC. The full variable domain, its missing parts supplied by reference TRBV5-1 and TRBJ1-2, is KAGVTQTPRYLIKTRGQQVTLSCSPISGHRSVSWYQQTPGQGLQFLFEYFSETQRNKGNFPGRFSGRQFSNSRSEMNVSTLELGDSALYLCASSLRQGGGYTFGSGTRLTVV.

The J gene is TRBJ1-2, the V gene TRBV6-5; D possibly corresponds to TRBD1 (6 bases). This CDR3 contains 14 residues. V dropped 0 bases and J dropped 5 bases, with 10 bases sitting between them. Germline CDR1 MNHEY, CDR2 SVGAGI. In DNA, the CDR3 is TGTGCCAGCAGTTACTCTCCAGGGGATTATGGCTACACCTTC. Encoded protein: CASSYSPGDYGYTF.

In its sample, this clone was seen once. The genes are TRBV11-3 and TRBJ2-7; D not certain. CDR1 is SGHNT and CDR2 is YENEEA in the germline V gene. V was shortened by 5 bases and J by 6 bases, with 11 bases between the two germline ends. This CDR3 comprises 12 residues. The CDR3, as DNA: TGTGCCAGCAGCCCCAGTGCCAGCGAGCAGTACTTC. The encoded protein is CASSPSASEQYF.